This entry lists 3 T cell receptor beta chains sequenced from one sample in a study of shared clonotypes between healthy human individuals. The assay was immunoSEQ multiplex PCR, and TCRdb's table has in-frame clones only and misses some. The sample holds roughly 1.4 million clones, 98% seen once. The sequenced sample consisted of naive CD4+ T cells sorted from blood. Subset of the sample: CD45RA+ positively selected. The source is a man aged 25 to 45 in good health.

The chain uses TRBV10-1 and TRBJ2-1, with D unresolved. This CDR3 is built from 11 residues. The germline CDR1 and CDR2 sequences are WNHNN and SYGVQD (reference sequence). Trimming stripped 2 bases from V and 8 bases from J, with 4 bases between. The CDR3 loop is CASSENHEQFF. CDR3 nucleotide sequence: TGCGCCAGCAGTGAGAACCATGAGCAGTTCTTC.

The J gene is TRBJ2-5, the V gene TRBV4-3; TRBD2 aligns across 7 bases. The CDR3 extends over 15 amino acids. The J segment lost 5 bases and the V segment lost 1 base, leaving 7 bases of the junction unmatched. The germline gives CDR1 LGHNA, CDR2 YSLEER. CDR3 coding DNA: TGCGCCAGCAGCCAAGCGGCGGGAGCGGCGGAGACCCAGTACTTC. Its protein product is CASSQAAGAAETQYF.

The J gene is TRBJ2-1, the V gene TRBV11-2; a weak D match, TRBD2 (5 bases). The CDR3 is made up of 15 amino acids. In germline, CDR1 is SGHAT, CDR2 FQNNGV. The V end lost 0 bases, the J end lost 5 bases, and 11 bases lay between the germline ends. Here the CDR3 reads CASSLEAVGHNEQFF. CDR3 sequence (DNA): TGTGCCAGCAGCTTAGAAGCGGTAGGCCACAATGAGCAGTTCTTC.